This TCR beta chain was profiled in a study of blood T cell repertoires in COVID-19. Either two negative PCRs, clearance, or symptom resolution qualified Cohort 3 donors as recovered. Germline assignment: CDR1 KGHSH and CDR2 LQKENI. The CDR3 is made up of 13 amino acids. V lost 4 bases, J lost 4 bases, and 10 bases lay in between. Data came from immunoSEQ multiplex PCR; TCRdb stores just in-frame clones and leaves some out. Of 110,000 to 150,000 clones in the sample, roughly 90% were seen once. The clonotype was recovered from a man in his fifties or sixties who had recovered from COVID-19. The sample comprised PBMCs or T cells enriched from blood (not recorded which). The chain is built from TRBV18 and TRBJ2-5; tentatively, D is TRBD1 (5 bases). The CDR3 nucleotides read TGTGCCAGCTCACGAAGTAGGGGAGAGACCCAGTACTTC. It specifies CASSRSRGETQYF.